These 13 T cell receptor beta chains share one sample of origin, sequenced in a study of follicular helper T cells after annual influenza vaccination. The table came from immunoSEQ multiplex PCR; TCRdb's copy has only in-frame clones and leaves some out. The table lists 26,000 or so clones, approximately 80% of them singletons. Described time point: 2014-2015 season, pre-vaccination. The specimen comprised CXCR5+ CD38- circulating T follicular helper cells from blood, sampled on the day of influenza vaccination. Subset noted: circulating Tfh, non-naive CD4+CXCR5+PD-1+ (ICOS+CD38+ or ICOS-CD38-). The source is an adult who received the influenza vaccine.

The chain recombines TRBV19 with TRBJ1-5, with TRBD1 identical over 7 bases. The J segment lost 5 bases and the V segment lost 1 base, leaving 5 bases of the junction unmatched. Germline V gene lookup returns CDR1 LNHDA and CDR2 SQIVND (reference sequence). The CDR3 runs 15 residues. The CDR3 DNA reads TGTGCCAGTAGTATAGGAGGGGGCAAATATCAGCCCCAGCATTTT. As protein: CASSIGGGKYQPQHF.

V and J are TRBV29-1 and TRBJ1-5; 7 bases map to TRBD1. CDR1 and CDR2 from the germline V gene are SQVTM and ANQGSEA. Trimming cost V 7 bases and J 2 bases; bases outside gene matches: 8. The CDR3 contains 14 residues. CDR3 nucleotide sequence: TGCAGCGCCAAAACAGGGGCGGGCAATCAGCCCCAGCATTTT. Translated, it gives CSAKTGAGNQPQHF.

J is TRBJ2-7 and V is TRBV19, with a tentative D call TRBD1 (8 bases). Trimming took 3 bases from V and 8 from J, leaving 23 bases between them. This CDR3 contains 16 residues. CDR1 is LNHDA and CDR2 is SQIVND in the germline V gene (reference sequence). The CDR3 is CASSIPGGQGPGQQYF. The CDR3 bases are TGTGCCAGTAGTATTCCGGGAGGACAGGGCCCCGGGCAGCAGTACTTC.

The chain has TRBV19 and TRBJ2-1; 9 bases map to TRBD1. Germline-derived CDR1 and CDR2 are LNHDA and SQIVND (reference sequence). With 4 bases clipped from V and 7 bases from J, the junction kept 2 bases outside the gene matches. CDR3 length: 13 amino acids. Here the CDR3 reads CASSTGTGNEQFF. CDR3 DNA: TGTGCCAGTAGTACAGGGACAGGGAATGAGCAGTTCTTC.

The chain links TRBV2 to TRBJ2-2; 8 nucleotides align to TRBD1. Germline CDR1 SNHLY, CDR2 FYNNEI. Unmatched junction bases numbered 6, after V lost 5 bases and J lost 4 bases. This CDR3 region has 15 residues. CDR3 bases: TGTGCCAGCAGTTGGACAGGGAGAAGCACCGGGGAGCTGTTTTTT. Translating gives CASSWTGRSTGELFF.

This sequence joins TRBV25-1 and TRBJ2-5; TRBD1 matches at 8 bases. Matching the DNA end better, TRBJ2-7 makes the J call doubtful. This CDR3 is built from 13 residues. CDR1 and CDR2 (germline): MGHDK, SYGVNS. The CDR3 sequence: CASSAGGWSEQYF. CDR3 coding DNA: TGTGCCAGCAGTGCAGGGGGCTGGTCCGAGCAGTACTTC.

The J gene is TRBJ2-5, the V gene TRBV6-1, with 8 bases lining up with TRBD2. The end of the DNA aligns better with TRBJ2-7, so the J call may be wrong. The germline V gene has CDR1 MNHNS and CDR2 SASEGT. This CDR3 is built from 15 residues. Here the CDR3 DNA reads TGTGCCAGCAGTGAAATACGGGGGGGCTATGACGAGCAGTACTTC. Residues: CASSEIRGGYDEQYF.

This clone showed up just a few times. This rearrangement joins TRBV10-2 to TRBJ2-7, with 11 bases matching TRBD1. The CDR3 length is 14 residues. J was trimmed by 9 bases and V by 6 bases; bases with no gene match: 10. Germline CDR1 is WSHSY and CDR2 is SAAADI. CDR3 DNA: TGCGCCAGCAGCTCCGGGACAGGGGGGGCAGTGCAGTACTTC. It yields the protein CASSSGTGGAVQYF.

CDR3 loop: CASSLPASGQRAGANVLTF. CDR3 DNA: TGTGCCAGCAGCCTCCCAGCATCGGGACAGCGGGCTGGGGCCAACGTCCTGACTTTC. The chain is built from TRBV2 and TRBJ2-6, with D possibly TRBD1 on 7 matching bases. The CDR3 totals 19 residues. The germline V gene encodes CDR1 SNHLY and CDR2 FYNNEI. V lost 6 bases to trimming and J lost 2 bases, with 23 bases between them.

The V and J genes are TRBV19 and TRBJ2-1, with 9 bases aligning to TRBD1. The CDR3 contains 14 residues. The germline V gene has CDR1 LNHDA and CDR2 SQIVND (reference sequence). V lost 10 bases, J lost 3 bases, and 7 bases stayed unmatched. This chain's CDR3 is CATSDRGNYNEQFF. The CDR3 DNA is TGTGCCACCTCGGACAGGGGAAACTACAATGAGCAGTTCTTC.

The chain has TRBV28 and TRBJ1-2; D is possibly TRBD1 (6 bases). The CDR3 spans 16 residues. Germline-derived CDR1 and CDR2 are MDHEN and SYDVKM. V dropped 7 bases and J dropped 2 bases, with 20 bases sitting between them. Here the CDR3 reads CASTLGGGGSNYGYTF. The DNA of the CDR3 is TGTGCCAGCACCCTAGGAGGGGGGGGGTCAAACTATGGCTACACCTTC.

This chain joins TRBV21-1 and TRBJ2-2; TRBD2, the table's D call, lacks a check against the DNA. TRBV21-1 is marked as a pseudogene. The CDR3 is 18 amino acids. CDR3 sequence reads: CASSKGPFGGAAPGELFF. CDR3 DNA: TGTGCCAGCAGCAAAGGCCCGTTCGGGGGGGCGGCACCCGGGGAGCTGTTTTTT.

The rearrangement uses TRBV27 and TRBJ2-1; D uncertain. Germline CDR1 is MNHEY and CDR2 is SMNVEV (reference sequence). This CDR3 is built from 17 residues. The V and J ends lost 5 bases and 0 bases respectively, with 17 bases between them. The CDR3: CASSSPPQKSSYNEQFF. As DNA, the CDR3 is TGTGCCAGCAGTAGTCCCCCCCAGAAAAGCTCCTACAATGAGCAGTTCTTC.